The next 11 T cell receptor beta chains were all read from a single sample in a study of T cells in Graves' hyperthyroidism and ophthalmopathy. Amplification of TCR beta CDR3 regions was performed using RNA transcripts as template. An initial round of RT-PCR targeting the TCR CDR3 relied on the HTBI primer set. TCRdb re-analysed the multiplex PCR reads in MiXCR, keeping a single row per CDR3 protein. Of around 350,000 distinct CDR3 sequences listed, roughly 15% are singletons. Sequencing was carried out using blood. The receptors were gathered from a woman aged 55-70 years with Graves' ophthalmopathy.

The table lists this clonotype with many counts. The V gene is TRBV24-1, the J gene TRBJ2-2; 7 bases agree with TRBD1. The CDR3 covers 19 residues. Per germline, CDR1 KGHDR and CDR2 SFDVKD. V trimming: 3 bases; J trimming: 3 bases; junction bases outside the gene matches: 15. CDR3 sequence reads: CATSDAPRGPGQYTGELFF. The DNA for the CDR3 is TGTGCCACCAGTGATGCCCCGCGTGGTCCGGGACAGTACACCGGGGAGCTGTTTTTT.

In its sample, this clonotype was seen many times. V gene TRBV11-2 combines with J gene TRBJ2-4, with a tentative D call TRBD1 (6 bases). The length of the CDR3 is 15 residues. Trimming left V 6 bases short and J 6 bases short, with 18 bases between. Germline V lookup: CDR1 SGHAT, CDR2 FQNNGV. The CDR3 nucleotides read TGTGCCAGCAGGAAGCCTGGGACCAGGGGAAACATTCAGTACTTC. It yields the protein CASRKPGTRGNIQYF.

This clonotype was seen many times. The chain uses TRBV2 and TRBJ1-5; D gene ambiguous. The CDR3 totals 15 residues. Germline V gene lookup returns CDR1 SNHLY and CDR2 FYNNEI. V was trimmed by 7 bases and J by 2 bases, leaving 15 bases between them. CDR3 in DNA: TGTGCCAGCACCGAGGCGCTGAGGGGCAATCAGCCCCAGCATTTT. As protein: CASTEALRGNQPQHF.

The sample holds a few counts of this clonotype. The V and J genes are TRBV12-5 and TRBJ2-7; possibly TRBD1 for D (6 bases). The V and J ends lost 0 bases and 6 bases respectively, with 15 bases between them. This CDR3 spans 15 amino acids. Germline assignment: CDR1 LGHNT and CDR2 FRNRAP. Here the CDR3 reads CASGLVLRGQREQYF. The CDR3 DNA is TGTGCTAGTGGTTTGGTACTGAGAGGACAGCGCGAGCAGTACTTC.

This clonotype appeared a few times. The gene calls are TRBV5-8 and TRBJ2-1, with TRBD2 matching over 7 bases. Trimming took 4 bases from V and 3 from J; bases not matched to a gene: 4. The CDR3 has 14 amino acids. Looked up from germline, CDR1 is SGHTS and CDR2 is YDEGEE. The CDR3 DNA sequence: TGTGCCAGCAGCCTAGGACTAGACTACAATGAGCAGTTCTTC. As protein: CASSLGLDYNEQFF.

This clonotype was detected ten times or more. V and J are TRBV6-1 and TRBJ2-1; D is perhaps TRBD2 (7 bases). This CDR3 region has 17 residues. Trimming took off 2 bases at V and 0 bases at J, with 14 bases between the two ends. Germline V CDR1 and CDR2: MNHNS, SASEGT. The DNA for the CDR3 is TGTGCCAGCAGTGAACGGGGTGGGGGGGCCTCCTACAATGAGCAGTTCTTC. Amino acid sequence: CASSERGGGASYNEQFF.

The table lists this clonotype with many counts. The rearrangement links TRBV11-2 to TRBJ1-4; D gene unclear. V lost 5 bases and J 0 bases, leaving 10 bases between the germline ends. The CDR3 consists of 15 residues. CDR1 and CDR2 (germline): SGHAT, FQNNGV. CDR3 residues: CASSPNTATNEKLFF. Here the CDR3 DNA reads TGTGCCAGCAGCCCAAACACCGCAACTAATGAAAAACTGTTTTTT.

This clonotype came up many times. J is TRBJ2-7 and V is TRBV9; 9 bases match TRBD2. From germline, CDR1 is SGDLS and CDR2 YYNGEE. J was trimmed by 2 bases and V by 0 bases; bases with no gene match: 3. The CDR3 spans 15 residues. CDR3 bases: TGTGCCAGCAGCGTAGAAGCTAGCGGGACCTACGAGCAGTACTTC. This sequence encodes CASSVEASGTYEQYF.

This clonotype came up many times. Here the CDR3 reads CASSQEGGTPEAFF. The CDR3 region has the DNA TGTGCCAGCAGCCAAGAAGGGGGAACCCCTGAAGCTTTCTTT. The V and J genes are TRBV3-1 and TRBJ1-1; a weak D match, TRBD1 (6 bases). The CDR3 consists of 14 residues. With 0 bases removed from V and 6 bases from J, the gap between germline ends came to 11 bases. Germline V gives CDR1 LGHDT, CDR2 YNNKEL (reference sequence).

This clonotype was counted at least ten times. The J gene is TRBJ2-3, the V gene TRBV3-1; D gene unclear. There are 16 residues in the CDR3. Looked up from germline, CDR1 is LGHDT and CDR2 is YNNKEL (reference sequence). The ends were cut back, 0 bases at V and 2 bases at J, with 12 bases in the middle. The CDR3 loop is CASSQDLLSTTDTQYF. CDR3 bases: TGTGCCAGCAGCCAAGATCTTCTAAGTACCACAGATACGCAGTATTTT.

In its sample, this clonotype was seen many times. The chain links TRBV28 to TRBJ2-1; TRBD2 agrees at 8 bases. The J segment lost 2 bases and the V segment lost 7 bases, leaving 10 bases of the junction unmatched. Germline CDR1 is MDHEN and CDR2 is SYDVKM. The CDR3 totals 16 residues. The CDR3 coding sequence is TGTGCCAGCACTCCCCCGGGGGGGGAGGCCTACAATGAGCAGTTCTTC. Its protein is CASTPPGGEAYNEQFF. The full variable domain, in which reference TRBV28 and TRBJ2-1 provide the parts outside the CDR3, is DVKVTQSSRYLVKRTGEKVFLECVQDMDHENMFWYRQDPGLGLRLIYFSYDVKMKEKGDIPEGYSVSREKKERFSLILESASTNQTSMYLCASTPPGGEAYNEQFFGPGTRLTVL.